This T cell receptor beta chain was identified in a study of long-term antiretroviral therapy in people with HIV. Study-wide context: About a decade before 2015, the earliest samples were taken when ART was typically delayed.

Trimming removed 3 bases from V and 7 bases from J, with 16 bases in between. The CDR3 has 16 amino acids. Germline CDR1 is MDHEN and CDR2 is SYDVKM. At least one PBMC sample before ART and at least two after were required. Findings of the study overall: Versus controls, repertoires in people with HIV had narrower CDR3 length ranges. Transplant donor controls retained higher diversity, though diversity increased after ART.

Concerning this clone itself: Its antigen is still unknown.

Sequencing used immunoSEQ v3.0 at survey level. The method was immunoSEQ multiplex PCR; TCRdb's version includes in-frame clones alone and lacks a portion of them. Of about 24,000 clones listed, approximately 88% were seen once; the top ten hold 8.7%. This TCR was recovered from a man aged 45-60 years with HIV. The chain carries TRBV28 and TRBJ1-6; D might be TRBD1 (5 bases). The sample consisted of unsorted PBMCs, taken 1.8 years before starting antiretroviral therapy. For the CDR3, the DNA is TGTGCCAGCAGTTTTCAGCAGGGATTAAAAAATTCACCCCTCCACTTT. Encoded protein: CASSFQQGLKNSPLHF.